These 23 T cell receptor beta chains came from one sample sequenced in a study of CDR3 diversity in severe acne. One entry per CDR3 protein, called by TCRdb with MiXCR from the PCR reads. The table shows about 90,000 distinct CDR3 sequences, with roughly half occurring only once. The material sequenced was blood. Receptor source: a male donor in good health, serving as a control.

This clonotype was picked up a small number of times. The chain has TRBV29-1 and TRBJ2-3, with 12 bases aligning to TRBD2. The CDR3 spans 14 residues. The V gene end was trimmed by 6 bases and the J gene end by 2 bases; junction bases not matched to a gene: 3. Germline CDR1 and CDR2: SQVTM and ANQGSEA. As DNA, the CDR3 is TGCAGCGTACTAGCGGGAGGCCTCACAGATACGCAGTATTTT. Encoded protein: CSVLAGGLTDTQYF.

This clonotype was counted at least ten times. This chain connects TRBV24-1 to TRBJ2-2; D is ambiguous. CDR1 is KGHDR and CDR2 is SFDVKD in the germline V gene. The length of the CDR3 is 13 residues. Between the trimmed V and J ends, which lost 7 bases and 5 bases, there was a span of 10 bases. CDR3 protein: CATSIPWTGELFF. The CDR3 bases are TGTGCCACCAGCATTCCTTGGACCGGGGAGCTGTTTTTT.

This clonotype was seen a handful of times. The rearrangement uses TRBV2 and TRBJ2-1; 9 bases are shared with TRBD1. Trimming took 8 bases from V and 2 from J; bases not matched to a gene: 22. The V gene's germline CDR1 is SNHLY and CDR2 FYNNEI. This CDR3 has 20 amino acids. CDR3 amino acids: CASGGFWDRALRLPYNEQFF. CDR3 nucleotide sequence: TGTGCCAGCGGGGGATTCTGGGACAGGGCGCTCCGGTTACCCTACAATGAGCAGTTCTTC.

Points on this clonotype: Its ends do not fully match the called genes, so a read error is possible. V usage is TRBV5-6 and J usage is TRBJ2-6; 7 bases line up with TRBD2. CDR3 size: 12 residues. Germline assignment: CDR1 SGHDT and CDR2 YYEEEE. CDR3 loop: CASSWGGATEAF. CDR3 sequence (DNA): TGTGCCAGCAGCTGGGGAGGGGCAACTGAAGCTTTC.

This clonotype was seen a few times. The chain's CDR3 is CASSQGGGREAFF. The DNA of the CDR3 is TGTGCCAGCAGCCAAGGTGGCGGCAGGGAAGCTTTCTTT. This chain uses TRBV7-9 with TRBJ1-1; unclear D gene. V was pared by 5 bases and J by 8 bases, with 15 bases between. The CDR3 sequence is 13 residues long. In germline, CDR1 is SEHNR, CDR2 FQNEAQ (reference sequence).

The CDR3 DNA sequence: TGTGCCAGCAGCCAAGAGGGGGGGCTAGGGAACACTGAAGCTTTCTTT. Residues: CASSQEGGLGNTEAFF. This chain links TRBV7-2 with TRBJ1-1; TRBD1 is a possible D gene (6 bases). Germline V gene lookup returns CDR1 SGHTA and CDR2 FQGNSA. V was clipped by 5 bases and J by 1 base, with 17 bases between them. This CDR3 contains 16 residues.

This clonotype was seen only once. The missing conserved phenylalanine or tryptophan at the end of this CDR3 makes a read error likely. This chain connects TRBV20-1 to TRBJ1-6, with a possible D match to TRBD1 (5 bases). V lost 3 bases and J lost 7, with 7 bases in between. Germline CDR1 reads DFQATT; CDR2 reads SNEGSKA (reference sequence). The CDR3 consists of 12 residues. CDR3 protein: CSARGGNSPLHS. The CDR3 coding sequence is TGCAGTGCTAGGGGGGGGAATTCACCCCTCCACTCT.

The chain has TRBV7-2 and TRBJ1-2; 9 bases align to TRBD1. The ends lost 2 bases at V and 6 bases at J; junction bases unmatched: 10. The V gene's germline CDR1 is SGHTA and CDR2 FQGNSA. This CDR3 has 16 amino acids. Here the CDR3 DNA reads TGTGCCAGCAGCTTATCGAACCCGGGACAGGGCAATGGCTACACCTTC. This sequence encodes CASSLSNPGQGNGYTF. The whole variable domain, filled in from reference TRBV7-2 and TRBJ1-2, reads GAGVSQSPSNKVTEKGKDVELRCDPISGHTALYWYRQSLGQGLEFLIYFQGNSAPDKSGLPSDRFSAERTGGSVSTLTIQRTQQEDSAVYLCASSLSNPGQGNGYTFGSGTRLTVV.

This clonotype was observed a handful of times. The chain joins TRBV29-1 to TRBJ2-5; 8 nucleotides line up with TRBD2. V gave up 7 bases and J gave up 7 bases; unmatched junction bases: 14. This CDR3 contains 14 residues. Looked up from germline, CDR1 is SQVTM and CDR2 is ANQGSEA. This chain's CDR3 is CSAALAEGSVTQYF. CDR3 nucleotide sequence: TGCAGCGCGGCACTAGCGGAAGGCAGCGTGACCCAGTACTTC.

This clonotype was seen repeatedly, ten times or more. The chain has TRBV29-1 and TRBJ1-2, with D uncertain. CDR1 is SQVTM, CDR2 ANQGSEA, per germline. Trimming left V 5 bases short and J 2 bases short, with 9 bases between. The CDR3 has 12 residues. The CDR3 DNA reads TGCAGCGTTTGGCTGGAAAACTATGGCTACACCTTC. Amino acids: CSVWLENYGYTF.

This clonotype was found a few times. The V call is TRBV15, the J call TRBJ1-1; the D gene is possibly TRBD1 (6 bases). This CDR3 comprises 15 residues. The germline V and J ends were trimmed by 8 bases and 4 bases, with 20 bases remaining between them. Germline assignment: CDR1 LNHNV and CDR2 YYDKDF (reference sequence). The CDR3 DNA follows: TGTGCCACCCACTTCAGGGGCTTTACGAGCACTGAAGCTTTCTTT. It specifies CATHFRGFTSTEAFF.

This clonotype has a handful of counts. The genes are TRBV29-1 and TRBJ1-1; D is unresolved. The CDR3 length is 13 residues. From germline, CDR1 is SQVTM and CDR2 ANQGSEA. V was clipped by 2 bases and J by 0 bases, with 7 bases between them. The CDR3, as DNA: TGCAGCGTTGAACGCGGGTTGAACACTGAAGCTTTCTTT. Amino acids: CSVERGLNTEAFF.

With respect to this clonotype: No conserved phenylalanine or tryptophan is present at the end of the CDR3, so a read error is the likely explanation. The chain combines TRBV12-3 or TRBV12-4 with TRBJ2-2; 8 nucleotides match TRBD1. This CDR3 spans 16 amino acids. V was clipped by 7 bases and J by 0 bases; unmatched bases: 7. CDR3 coding DNA: TGTGCCAGCACCTCAGACAGGGGCACGAACACCGGGGAGCTGTTTTCT. It specifies CASTSDRGTNTGELFS.

A few counts support this clonotype. J is TRBJ1-3 and V is TRBV6-5, with D hard to call. V lost 2 bases, J lost 1 base, and 6 bases lay in between. The CDR3 runs to 14 residues. Germline V gene lookup returns CDR1 MNHEY and CDR2 SVGAGI. As DNA, the CDR3 is TGTGCCAGCAGTTACAGAGAATCTGGAAACACCATATATTTT. It specifies CASSYRESGNTIYF.

CDR3 sequence reads: CASRGGMGNQPQHF. Here the CDR3 DNA reads TGTGCCAGCAGGGGGGGGATGGGCAATCAGCCCCAGCATTTT. The chain recombines TRBV6-5 with TRBJ1-5, with a weak D call TRBD1 (5 bases). The V end lost 6 bases, the J end lost 2 bases, and 11 bases lay between the germline ends. Germline assignment: CDR1 MNHEY and CDR2 SVGAGI. The CDR3 is 14 residues long.

Note on this clonotype: As the CDR3 is not closed by the conserved phenylalanine or tryptophan, this likely results from a read error. No DNA is shown, since the ends of the CDR3 on it are uncertain; the CDR3 is the one TCRdb lists. This chain links TRBV15 with TRBJ2-6. CDR1 and CDR2 (germline): LNHNV, YYDKDF (reference sequence). The CDR3 is 8 residues long, ends included. CDR3 sequence reads: CATSMKTS.

This chain uses TRBV20-1 with TRBJ2-2; 7 nucleotides agree with TRBD1. Germline CDR1 DFQATT, CDR2 SNEGSKA (reference sequence). This CDR3 has 12 amino acids. Trimming took 5 bases from V and 4 from J; bases not matched to a gene: 1. The CDR3 DNA sequence: TGCAGTGCTTCAGGGGGCACCGGGGAGCTGTTTTTT. It translates to CSASGGTGELFF.

This chain links TRBV2 with TRBJ2-7, with 15 bases lining up with TRBD2. The DNA end lines up better with TRBJ2-1; the J call may be wrong. This CDR3 region has 14 residues. Germline V lookup: CDR1 SNHLY, CDR2 FYNNEI. As DNA, the CDR3 is TGTGCCAGCACCGGGACTAGCGGGAGGAATGAGCAGTTCTTC. The encoded protein is CASTGTSGRNEQFF.

V usage is TRBV10-2 and J usage is TRBJ1-2, with 7 bases matching TRBD1. The CDR3 loop spans 13 amino acids. Germline V CDR1 and CDR2: WSHSY, SAAADI. The junction had 3 bases not matched to a gene; V was cut back by 4 bases and J by 4 bases. This CDR3 is CASSAGTAYGYTF. The DNA of the CDR3 is TGCGCCAGCAGTGCCGGGACAGCCTATGGCTACACCTTC.

This chain links TRBV7-2 with TRBJ2-7; 7 bases map to TRBD2. The germline V gene has CDR1 SGHTA and CDR2 FQGNSA. The trim removed 5 bases at V and 3 bases at J, leaving 13 bases unmatched. This CDR3 is built from 16 residues. The CDR3 loop is CASSPSLDGGFYEQYF. CDR3 bases: TGTGCCAGCAGCCCATCTCTTGACGGGGGGTTCTACGAGCAGTACTTC. The whole variable domain, remainder taken from reference TRBV7-2 and TRBJ2-7, is GAGVSQSPSNKVTEKGKDVELRCDPISGHTALYWYRQSLGQGLEFLIYFQGNSAPDKSGLPSDRFSAERTGGSVSTLTIQRTQQEDSAVYLCASSPSLDGGFYEQYFGPGTRLTVT.

The CDR3 protein is CASSTGTESYEQYF. The CDR3, as DNA: TGTGCCAGCAGCACCGGGACAGAGTCCTACGAGCAGTACTTC. The rearrangement links TRBV6-6 to TRBJ2-7; TRBD1 matches at 7 bases. Trimming removed 6 bases from V and 1 base from J; junction bases left unmatched: 6. In germline, CDR1 is MNHNY, CDR2 SVGAGI (reference sequence). This CDR3 region has 14 residues.

The rearrangement links TRBV5-4 to TRBJ1-2, with 9 bases identical to TRBD1. The germline V gene has CDR1 SGHNT and CDR2 YYREEE (reference sequence). This CDR3 spans 15 amino acids. V was clipped by 0 bases and J by 4 bases; unmatched bases: 4. CDR3 sequence: CASSLGGQGFYGYTF. CDR3 nucleotide sequence: TGTGCCAGCAGCTTGGGCGGACAGGGGTTCTATGGCTACACCTTC. Complete variable domain (other parts from reference TRBV5-4 and TRBJ1-2): ETGVTQSPTHLIKTRGQQVTLRCSSQSGHNTVSWYQQALGQGPQFIFQYYREEENGRGNFPPRFSGLQFPNYSSELNVNALELDDSALYLCASSLGGQGFYGYTFGSGTRLTVV.

By share of the sample, this clonotype is medium-sized. V and J are TRBV6-6 and TRBJ2-7; TRBD1 aligns across 7 bases. The CDR3 extends over 14 amino acids. The germline V gene encodes CDR1 MNHNY and CDR2 SVGAGI (reference sequence). V was clipped by 4 bases and J by 5 bases; unmatched bases: 8. The CDR3 here is CASSSSGGWNEQYF. DNA of the CDR3: TGTGCCAGCAGTTCCTCAGGGGGTTGGAACGAGCAGTACTTC.